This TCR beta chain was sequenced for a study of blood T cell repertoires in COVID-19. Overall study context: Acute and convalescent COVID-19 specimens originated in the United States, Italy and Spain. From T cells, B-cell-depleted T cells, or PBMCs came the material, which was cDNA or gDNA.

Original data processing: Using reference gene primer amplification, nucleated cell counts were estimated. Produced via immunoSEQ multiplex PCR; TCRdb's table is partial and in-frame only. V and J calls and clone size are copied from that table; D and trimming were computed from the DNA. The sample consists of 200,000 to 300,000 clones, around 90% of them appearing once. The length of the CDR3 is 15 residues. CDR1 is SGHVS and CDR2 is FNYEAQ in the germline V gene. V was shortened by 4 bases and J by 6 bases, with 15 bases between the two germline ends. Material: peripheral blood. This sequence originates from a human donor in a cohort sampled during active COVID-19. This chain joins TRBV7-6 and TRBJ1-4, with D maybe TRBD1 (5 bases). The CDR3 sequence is CASSSVGGVDEKLFF. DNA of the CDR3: TGTGCCAGCAGCTCCGTTGGGGGGGTCGATGAAAAACTGTTTTTT.